The text below deals with one TCR beta chain. The antigen remains unidentified. This entry comes from a study of cytomegalovirus exposure and HLA in healthy donors. Study results and limitations: Common viral pathogens seemed to be connected with several of the most significant clusters, according to a later analysis.

V lost 1 base, J lost 2 bases, and 6 bases stayed unmatched. Germline values: CDR1 SGHDT, CDR2 YYEEEE. The CDR3 has 16 amino acids. Each donor was nominally healthy when sampled (though unrecorded immune exposures were likely). Researchers ran the PCR with 60 Vbeta and 13 Jbeta primers. Only in-frame clones appear in the TCRdb table, and some are missing; sequencing was by immunoSEQ multiplex PCR. There are fewer than 200,000 clones in the sample; approximately 85% occur only once, and around a tenth lies in the top ten. The chain couples TRBV5-6 to TRBJ1-3, with 7 positions matching TRBD1. Material: PBMCs. This receptor was identified in a man between 50 and 59 years old in good health and CMV-seropositive. In DNA, the CDR3 is TGTGCCAGCAGCTTGTGGCCAAGGGGGCCTGGAAACACCATATATTTT. Encoded protein: CASSLWPRGPGNTIYF.